In its sample, the clone carrying this T cell receptor beta chain was seen once. The entry originates in a study of blood T cell repertoires in COVID-19. Across the study: The analysed material was cDNA or gDNA that came from T cells, B-cell-depleted T cells, or PBMCs.

V shed 1 base and J 0 bases; nucleotides not matched to a gene: 11. Germline V gives CDR1 MGHRA, CDR2 YSYEKL. This CDR3 spans 19 amino acids. Source study methods: Amplifying reference gene primers gave estimates of nucleated cell counts. Using immunoSEQ multiplex PCR, the repertoire was profiled, and TCRdb retains in-frame clones only, with some absent. V and J calls and clone size are copied from that table; D and trimming were computed from the DNA. The table lists around 100,000 clones, about 89% of them singletons. The clonotype originates from a human donor with active COVID-19. The donor label of this sample is uncertain. The chain carries TRBV4-1 and TRBJ1-3; 8 bases map to TRBD1. What was sequenced was peripheral blood. The CDR3 sequence: CASSQVVRTGTSSGNTIYF. In DNA form, the CDR3 reads TGCGCCAGCAGCCAAGTGGTCCGGACAGGGACATCCTCTGGAAACACCATATATTTT.